This T cell receptor beta chain derives from a study of blood T cells in healthy people across ages. The CDR3 extends over 13 amino acids. Trimming left V 4 bases short and J 11 bases short, with 12 bases between. Next came a second PCR, run for about 6 to 11 cycles, which used a sample-barcoded 5' primer along with a J-beta primer mix. With 12 random nucleotides, a template-switch adaptor tagged each individual cDNA molecule. A single record per CDR3 protein comes from TCRdb applying MiXCR to the 5' RACE reads. The sample consists of more than 450,000 distinct CDR3 sequences, approximately 26% of them appearing once. This sample also appeared in a second study, on T cells of mothers and their children.

This clonotype was sampled from a boy younger than 10 in good health. The rearrangement joins TRBV12-3 or TRBV12-4 to TRBJ1-6; a weak D match, TRBD1 (5 bases). The sample comprised blood. The CDR3 protein is CASSSGTDPPLHF. The CDR3 nucleotides read TGTGCCAGCAGTTCCGGGACGGACCCACCCCTCCACTTT.